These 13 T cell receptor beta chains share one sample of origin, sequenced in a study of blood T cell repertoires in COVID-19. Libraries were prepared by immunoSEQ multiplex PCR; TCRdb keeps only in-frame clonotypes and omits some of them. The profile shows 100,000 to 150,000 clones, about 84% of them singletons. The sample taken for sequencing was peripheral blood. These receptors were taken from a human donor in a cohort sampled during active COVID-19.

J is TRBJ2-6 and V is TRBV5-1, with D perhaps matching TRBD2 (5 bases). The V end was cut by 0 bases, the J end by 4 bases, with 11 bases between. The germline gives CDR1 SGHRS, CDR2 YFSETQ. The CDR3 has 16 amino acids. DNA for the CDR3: TGCGCCAGCAGCTTGGGTGGGCTAGCAGGGGCCAACGTCCTGACTTTC. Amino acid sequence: CASSLGGLAGANVLTF. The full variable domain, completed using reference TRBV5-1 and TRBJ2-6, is KAGVTQTPRYLIKTRGQQVTLSCSPISGHRSVSWYQQTPGQGLQFLFEYFSETQRNKGNFPGRFSGRQFSNSRSEMNVSTLELGDSALYLCASSLGGLAGANVLTFGAGSRLTVL.

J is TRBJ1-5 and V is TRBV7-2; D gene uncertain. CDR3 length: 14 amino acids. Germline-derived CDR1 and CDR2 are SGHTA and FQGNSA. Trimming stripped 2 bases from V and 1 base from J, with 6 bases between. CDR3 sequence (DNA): TGTGCCAGCAGCTTAAGAGGGAGCAATCAGCCCCAGCATTTT. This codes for CASSLRGSNQPQHF.

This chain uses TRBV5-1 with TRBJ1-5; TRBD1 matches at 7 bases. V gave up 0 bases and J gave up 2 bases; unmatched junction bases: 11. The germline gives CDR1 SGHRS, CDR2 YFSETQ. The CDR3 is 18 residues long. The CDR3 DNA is TGCGCCAGCAGCTTGGGTCTGACAGGGCGGAATGGCAATCAGCCCCAGCATTTT. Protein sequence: CASSLGLTGRNGNQPQHF.

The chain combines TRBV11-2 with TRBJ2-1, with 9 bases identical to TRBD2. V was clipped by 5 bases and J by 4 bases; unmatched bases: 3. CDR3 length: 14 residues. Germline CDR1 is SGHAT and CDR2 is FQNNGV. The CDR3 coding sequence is TGTGCCAGCAGCCCAGCGGGAGGTTACAATGAGCAGTTCTTC. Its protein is CASSPAGGYNEQFF.

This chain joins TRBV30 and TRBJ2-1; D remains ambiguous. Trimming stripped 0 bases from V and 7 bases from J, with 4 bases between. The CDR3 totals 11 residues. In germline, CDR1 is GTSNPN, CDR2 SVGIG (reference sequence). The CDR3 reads CAWSVENEQFF. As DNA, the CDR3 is TGTGCCTGGAGTGTAGAGAATGAGCAGTTCTTC.

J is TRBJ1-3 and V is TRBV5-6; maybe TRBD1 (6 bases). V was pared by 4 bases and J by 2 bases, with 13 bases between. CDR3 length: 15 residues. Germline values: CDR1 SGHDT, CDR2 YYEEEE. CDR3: CASSKLTGTGNTIYF. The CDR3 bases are TGTGCCAGCAGCAAACTTACAGGGACTGGAAACACCATATATTTT. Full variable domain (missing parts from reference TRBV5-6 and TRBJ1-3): DAGVTQSPTHLIKTRGQQVTLRCSPKSGHDTVSWYQQALGQGPQFIFQYYEEEERQRGNFPDRFSGHQFPNYSSELNVNALLLGDSALYLCASSKLTGTGNTIYFGEGSWLTVV.

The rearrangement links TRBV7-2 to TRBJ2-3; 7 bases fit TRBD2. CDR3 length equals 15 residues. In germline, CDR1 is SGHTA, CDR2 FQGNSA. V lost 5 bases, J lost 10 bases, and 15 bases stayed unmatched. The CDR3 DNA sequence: TGTGCCAGCAGCCCCGCCCAGGCGGGAGTGTTGGCGCAGTATTTT. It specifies CASSPAQAGVLAQYF. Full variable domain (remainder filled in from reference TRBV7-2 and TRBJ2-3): GAGVSQSPSNKVTEKGKDVELRCDPISGHTALYWYRQSLGQGLEFLIYFQGNSAPDKSGLPSDRFSAERTGGSVSTLTIQRTQQEDSAVYLCASSPAQAGVLAQYFGPGTRLTVL.

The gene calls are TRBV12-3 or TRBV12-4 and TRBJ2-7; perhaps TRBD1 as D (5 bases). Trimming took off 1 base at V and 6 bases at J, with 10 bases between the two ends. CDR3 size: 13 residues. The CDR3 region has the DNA TGTGCCAGCAGTTTAGGGGTAAGGGGCGAGCAGTACTTC. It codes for CASSLGVRGEQYF.

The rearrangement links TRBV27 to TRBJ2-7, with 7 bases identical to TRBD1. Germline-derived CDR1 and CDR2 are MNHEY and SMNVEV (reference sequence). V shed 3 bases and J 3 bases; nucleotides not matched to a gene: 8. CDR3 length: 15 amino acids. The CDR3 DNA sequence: TGTGCCAGCAGTTTCGAGGGGGCCAACCTCTACGAGCAGTACTTC. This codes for CASSFEGANLYEQYF.

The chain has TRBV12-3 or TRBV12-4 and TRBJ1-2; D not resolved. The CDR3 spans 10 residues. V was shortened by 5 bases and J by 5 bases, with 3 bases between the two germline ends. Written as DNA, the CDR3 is TGTGCCAGCAGTACATATGGCTACACCTTC. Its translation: CASSTYGYTF.

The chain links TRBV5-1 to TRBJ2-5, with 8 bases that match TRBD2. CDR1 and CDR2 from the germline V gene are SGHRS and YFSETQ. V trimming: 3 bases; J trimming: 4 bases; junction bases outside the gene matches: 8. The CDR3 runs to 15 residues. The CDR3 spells CASSSFSGAGETQYF. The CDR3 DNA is TGCGCCAGCAGCTCTTTTAGCGGGGCGGGAGAGACCCAGTACTTC.

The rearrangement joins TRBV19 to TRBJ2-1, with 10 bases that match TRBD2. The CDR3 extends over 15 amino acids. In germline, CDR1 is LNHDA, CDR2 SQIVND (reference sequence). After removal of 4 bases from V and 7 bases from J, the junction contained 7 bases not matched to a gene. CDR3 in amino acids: CASSNLAGVVNEQFF. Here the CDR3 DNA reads TGTGCCAGTAGTAACCTAGCGGGAGTGGTGAATGAGCAGTTCTTC.

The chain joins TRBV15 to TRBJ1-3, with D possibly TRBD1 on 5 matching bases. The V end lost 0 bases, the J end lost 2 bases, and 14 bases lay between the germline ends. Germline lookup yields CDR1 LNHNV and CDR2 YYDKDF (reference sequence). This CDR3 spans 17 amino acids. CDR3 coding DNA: TGTGCCACCAGCAGAGACTCGGGGGGGTTCGCTGGAAACACCATATATTTT. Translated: CATSRDSGGFAGNTIYF.